These 10 T cell receptor beta chains came from one sample sequenced in a study of shared clonotypes between healthy human individuals. The assay was immunoSEQ multiplex PCR, and TCRdb's table has in-frame clones only and misses some. The sample holds around 2.1 million clones, roughly 91% seen once. Selected positively for CCR7 and CD45RO-negative, naive CD8 cells excluded terminally differentiated effector memory CD45RA+ cells. Sample: naive CD8+ T cells from PBMCs. All receptors come from a man aged 18 to 35 in good health. Some clones in this sample may be carry-over from other donors' samples.

This chain connects TRBV9 to TRBJ1-1, with D possibly TRBD1 on 6 matching bases. Looked up from germline, CDR1 is SGDLS and CDR2 is YYNGEE. V lost 9 bases and J lost 5, with 17 bases in between. The CDR3 has 13 residues. This CDR3 is CATGEGDSTEAFF. The CDR3 coding sequence is TGTGCCACGGGGGAGGGGGATAGTACTGAAGCTTTCTTT. The full variable domain, in which reference TRBV9 and TRBJ1-1 provide the parts outside the CDR3, is DSGVTQTPKHLITATGQRVTLRCSPRSGDLSVYWYQQSLDQGLQFLIQYYNGEERAKGNILERFSAQQFPDLHSELNLSSLELGDSALYFCATGEGDSTEAFFGQGTRLTVV.

V gene TRBV15 combines with J gene TRBJ2-3; no clear D gene. Trimming pared 5 bases from V and 3 bases from J, leaving 12 bases between. CDR1 is LNHNV, CDR2 YYDKDF, per germline (reference sequence). The CDR3 runs 14 residues. The CDR3 DNA reads TGTGCCACCAGCCCACCCATGCTTACAGATACGCAGTATTTT. Its protein product is CATSPPMLTDTQYF.

The chain employs TRBV4-1 and TRBJ1-1, with 10 positions matching TRBD1. The CDR3 length is 16 residues. Trimming removed 4 bases from V and 1 base from J; junction bases left unmatched: 6. Germline loops: CDR1 MGHRA, CDR2 YSYEKL. For the CDR3, the DNA is TGCGCCAGCAGCCCAGGGACAGGGGCTAGGAACACTGAAGCTTTCTTT. Translated, it gives CASSPGTGARNTEAFF.

The J gene is TRBJ2-1, the V gene TRBV7-6; the D is unclear. This CDR3 has 11 amino acids. V was pared by 2 bases and J by 9 bases, with 5 bases between. The V gene's germline CDR1 is SGHVS and CDR2 FNYEAQ. The CDR3, as DNA: TGTGCCAGCAGCTTAAGCACTGAGCAGTTCTTC. Translated, it gives CASSLSTEQFF.

V gene TRBV9 combines with J gene TRBJ2-1; D not certain. The CDR3 sequence is 15 residues long. V gave up 0 bases and J gave up 7 bases, with 14 bases separating them. Looked up from germline, CDR1 is SGDLS and CDR2 is YYNGEE. Here the CDR3 reads CASSVVGTAVNEQFF. CDR3 DNA: TGTGCCAGCAGCGTAGTGGGTACAGCAGTGAATGAGCAGTTCTTC.

In this sample, this clone turned up once. The chain links TRBV10-1 to TRBJ2-3, with a weak D call TRBD1 (6 bases). CDR3 length: 13 residues. The V gene lost 4 bases and the J gene lost 10 bases, with 15 bases spanning the gap. CDR1 WNHNN and CDR2 SYGVQD come from the germline V gene (reference sequence). CDR3 coding DNA: TGCGCCAGCAGTGGCCAAACAGGGAATTCGCAGTATTTT. This encodes CASSGQTGNSQYF.

The chain combines TRBV11-2 with TRBJ2-5; the D is unclear. Germline loops: CDR1 SGHAT, CDR2 FQNNGV. The CDR3 covers 15 residues. V was clipped by 3 bases and J by 0 bases, with 11 bases between them. The CDR3 region has the DNA TGTGCCAGCAGCTTGGAACTCCAGTACCAAGAGACCCAGTACTTC. Amino acid sequence: CASSLELQYQETQYF.

The chain uses TRBV5-6 and TRBJ2-7; 12 bases fit TRBD2. The CDR3 has 15 residues. Unmatched junction bases numbered 11, after V lost 6 bases and J lost 7 bases. Germline V gene sequence: CDR1 SGHDT, CDR2 YYEEEE. The CDR3: CASTSGTSGPGEQYF. In DNA, the CDR3 is TGTGCCAGCACCTCCGGGACTAGCGGGCCCGGGGAGCAGTACTTC.

The V gene is TRBV13, the J gene TRBJ2-7, with no clear D. The CDR3 has 13 residues. Trimming shortened V by 2 bases and J by 6 bases, and 11 bases separated the two germline ends. Germline loops: CDR1 PRHDT, CDR2 FYEKMQ (reference sequence). CDR3 amino acids: CASSLSDSGEQYF. CDR3 DNA: TGTGCCAGCAGCTTAAGTGACTCTGGCGAGCAGTACTTC.

The genes are TRBV9 and TRBJ2-2; 13 bases are shared with TRBD2. Trimming at V came to 4 bases and at J to 7 bases, leaving 10 bases not matched to a gene. The CDR3 runs to 17 residues. Germline-derived CDR1 and CDR2 are SGDLS and YYNGEE. For the CDR3, the DNA is TGTGCCAGCAGCCCAAGGACTAGCGGGAGTTTTGGCGGGGAGCTGTTTTTT. Amino acids: CASSPRTSGSFGGELFF.